The 2 T cell receptor beta chains below all came from one sample that was sequenced in a study of T cell responses to AZD1222 COVID-19 vaccine. Profiling relied on immunoSEQ multiplex PCR, and the TCRdb table lists in-frame clones only, not all of them. The sample contains about 120,000 clones, 70% to 90% of which appear only once. The sequencing here drew on peripheral blood, taken 28 days after the second AZD1222 dose. These receptors were taken from an adult who received the AZD1222 COVID-19 vaccine.

The chain couples TRBV7-9 to TRBJ2-7, with a tentative D call TRBD2 (5 bases). Trimming stripped 0 bases from V and 2 bases from J, with 8 bases between. The CDR3 is made up of 14 amino acids. Germline CDR1 SEHNR, CDR2 FQNEAQ (reference sequence). In nucleotides, the CDR3 is TGTGCCAGCAGCTTAGCGGGCGGGCCCTACGAGCAGTACTTC. It specifies CASSLAGGPYEQYF.

The chain employs TRBV28 and TRBJ2-7; 10 nucleotides line up with TRBD1. This CDR3 contains 16 residues. V shed 6 bases, J shed 1 base, and the junction held 9 bases outside the gene matches. Germline CDR1 and CDR2: MDHEN and SYDVKM. The CDR3 region has the DNA TGTGCCAGCAGACCCCCGCCGGGACAGGGGTCCTACGAGCAGTACTTC. This translates into CASRPPPGQGSYEQYF.